The 3 T cell receptor beta chains given below trace back to one sample, sequenced in a study of control samples from healthy donors and cancer patients. Only in-frame clones appear in the TCRdb table, and some are missing; sequencing was by immunoSEQ multiplex PCR. The table includes some 140,000 clones, roughly nine tenths detected once. What was sequenced was PBMCs. Receptors originate from a man in his fifties or sixties with head and neck cancer.

This rearrangement joins TRBV2 to TRBJ1-1; the D is unclear. CDR1 SNHLY and CDR2 FYNNEI come from the germline V gene. Trimming stripped 7 bases from V and 8 bases from J, with 8 bases between. This CDR3 is 10 amino acids long. CDR3 DNA sequence: TGTGCCAGCAAGGGAGTCGAAGCTTTCTTT. Residues: CASKGVEAFF.

J is TRBJ1-1 and V is TRBV7-9; TRBD1 is a possible D gene (6 bases). With 5 bases removed from V and 0 bases from J, the gap between germline ends came to 19 bases. Germline lookup yields CDR1 SEHNR and CDR2 FQNEAQ (reference sequence). The CDR3 is 17 amino acids. CDR3 bases: TGTGCCAGCAGCCGCGTCCTACCAGGACAGCTGAACACTGAAGCTTTCTTT. Amino acids: CASSRVLPGQLNTEAFF.

This sequence joins TRBV27 and TRBJ2-7, with D tentatively TRBD2 (7 bases). The length of the CDR3 is 16 residues. V lost 6 bases and J lost 2, with 20 bases in between. Germline V gene sequence: CDR1 MNHEY, CDR2 SMNVEV (reference sequence). CDR3 nucleotides: TGTGCCAGCAGGACGGGATGGGGGGGCACAACCTACGAGCAGTACTTC. Protein product: CASRTGWGGTTYEQYF.